The rows below give T cell receptor beta chains drawn from one sample of a study of T cells in Graves' hyperthyroidism and ophthalmopathy. MiXCR was run by TCRdb on the multiplex PCR reads, yielding one entry per CDR3 protein. The sample contains under 400,000 distinct CDR3 sequences, under 15% of which appear only once. Specimen: blood. Source of these receptors: a woman between 18 and 29 years old with Graves' hyperthyroidism. Each CDR3 is given with its conserved first and last residue. D genes are given only for firm matches. Only some rows state a clone size, as once, few, many or a class for expanded clones.

cdr3_nt cdr3_aa j_call clone_size d_call v_call
TGCGCCCGCAGCTCCGGGGGACGAGGAGATACGCAGTATTTT CARSSGGRGDTQYF TRBJ2-3 few NA TRBV5-1
TGTGCCAGCAGCTCAATCCCCTTCGGCCGTGGGGGAAAAGAGACCCAGTACTTC CASSSIPFGRGGKETQYF TRBJ2-5 many NA TRBV7-3
TGTGCCAGCAAAGGTGCCTACATTTACGAGCAGTACTTC CASKGAYIYEQYF TRBJ2-7 few NA TRBV6-2/TRBV6-3
TGTGCCAGCGGTGTGGACAGGGCATTTTCAGATACGCAGTATTTT CASGVDRAFSDTQYF TRBJ2-3 many TRBD1 TRBV2
TGCAGTGCCGCGAATTGGGCGGAGTATGGCTACACCTTC CSAANWAEYGYTF TRBJ1-2 many NA TRBV20-1
TGCGCCAGCAGCCCGAGGGACAGGGATAATTCACCCCTCCACTTT CASSPRDRDNSPLHF TRBJ1-6 few TRBD1 TRBV4-1
TGTGCCAGCAGCTCCCGACTAGCGGGACACAATGAGCAGTTCTTC CASSSRLAGHNEQFF TRBJ2-1 NA TRBD2 TRBV7-3
TGTGCCAGCAGCCAGGATAACACTAGGACGAAGGAGCAGTTCTTC CASSQDNTRTKEQFF TRBJ2-1 many NA TRBV3-1
TGCGCCAGCAGCCAAAAATCCTACCCCCCCTTCAATGAGCAGTTCTTC CASSQKSYPPFNEQFF TRBJ2-1 NA NA TRBV4-3
TGCAGTGCTAGACAGGTGACAGGAGCGTTATACGAGCAGTACTTC CSARQVTGALYEQYF TRBJ2-7 many NA TRBV20-1
TGCGCCAGCAGGCAGACAGGGGGCTTCGAGACCCAGTACTTC CASRQTGGFETQYF TRBJ2-5 few TRBD1 TRBV4-1
TGTGCCAGCAGTCCCGCCCCGGGACTAGCGGGAAAAGAGTACGAGCAGTACTTC CASSPAPGLAGKEYEQYF TRBJ2-7 few TRBD2 TRBV6-2/TRBV6-3
TGTGCTAGCAGCTTACGACGAAGCTCCTACAATGAGCAGTTCTTC CASSLRRSSYNEQFF TRBJ2-1 NA NA TRBV7-7
TGTGCCAGCAGCAATTCCCTAGCGACTAATGAAAAACTGTTTTTT CASSNSLATNEKLFF TRBJ1-4 many NA TRBV11-2
TGTGCCTGGGCCGGGTACAATGAGCAGTTCTTC CAWAGYNEQFF TRBJ2-1 many NA TRBV30
TGTGCCAGCAGTTACCTCCAGGGCCTGTTCTTC CASSYLQGLFF TRBJ2-1 few NA TRBV6-2/TRBV6-3
TGTGCCAGCAGCCTCTGGACAGGGGGTTTTTCAGATACGCAGTATTTT CASSLWTGGFSDTQYF TRBJ2-3 many TRBD1 TRBV7-9
TGTGCCAGCAGTTTGGGGGGGAGGACTAATGAAAAACTGTTTTTT CASSLGGRTNEKLFF TRBJ1-4 NA NA TRBV28
TGCGCCAGCAGCTTGGGACAGCTAGACTATAATTCACCCCTCCACTTT CASSLGQLDYNSPLHF TRBJ1-6 NA NA TRBV5-1
TGTGCCAGCAAATGGCGGGAGTTTCAGGGCGAGCAGTACTTC CASKWREFQGEQYF TRBJ2-7 many TRBD2 TRBV12-3/TRBV12-4
TGTGCCAGCAGCTTCCCCTACAGGCTAGAAAACACAGATACGCAGTATTTT CASSFPYRLENTDTQYF TRBJ2-3 NA NA TRBV5-5
TGTGCCAGCAGTCTAACACCGGGACAGGGGGTTGGTGACACCGGGGAGCTGTTTTTT CASSLTPGQGVGDTGELFF TRBJ2-2 many TRBD1 TRBV7-2
TGCAGTGCCTCTGTCGGGAGCTTCTACAATGAGCAGTTCTTC CSASVGSFYNEQFF TRBJ2-1 NA NA TRBV20-1
TGTGCCAGCGCCGGGACCTCAGAGACCCAGTACTTC CASAGTSETQYF TRBJ2-5 many NA TRBV12-3/TRBV12-4
TGTGCCAGCTCACCTTTTACTAGGGTCGCCTACAATGAGCAGTTCTTC CASSPFTRVAYNEQFF TRBJ2-1 many NA TRBV18
TGTGCCACCCAGCTTGGGGTTGCCAAAAACATTCAGTACTTC CATQLGVAKNIQYF TRBJ2-4 many NA TRBV28
TGTGCCAGCAGCGTGGCGGACAGGGCGAATTCACCCCTCCACTTT CASSVADRANSPLHF TRBJ1-6 NA TRBD1 TRBV9
TGTGCCAGCAGTGAATTTAAGAGCTCTGGAAACACCATATATTTT CASSEFKSSGNTIYF TRBJ1-3 few NA TRBV2
TGTGCCAGCAGCGGTAGCGGTCGGAGGTACACCGGGGAGCTGTTTTTT CASSGSGRRYTGELFF TRBJ2-2 few NA TRBV7-6
TGCGCCAGCAGTCTCACAGGGAGTGAAAAACTGTTTTTT CASSLTGSEKLFF TRBJ1-4 many NA TRBV5-1
TGCAGCGTTTCCCAGGGACCCCGGGCCAATGGCTACACCTTC CSVSQGPRANGYTF TRBJ1-2 many NA TRBV29-1
TGTGCCACCAGTGACAACGATAGGGGGGCTGAGGAGACCCAGTACTTC CATSDNDRGAEETQYF TRBJ2-5 many NA TRBV24-1
TGTGCCAGCATGGGCAGGGGGCGCTCCGAAAAACTGTTTTTT CASMGRGRSEKLFF TRBJ1-4 many TRBD1 TRBV6-1
TGTGCCAGCAGTTCCCAGTTGGTCAATGAGCAGTTCTTC CASSSQLVNEQFF TRBJ2-1 many NA TRBV28
TGTGCCAGCAGTTTAGTCTACTACAATGAGCAGTTCTTC CASSLVYYNEQFF TRBJ2-1 many NA TRBV27
TGTGCCAGCAGTTTTCTAGCGGGAGAATGGAATACGCAGTATTTT CASSFLAGEWNTQYF TRBJ2-3 many TRBD2 TRBV6-2/TRBV6-3
TGTGCCAGTGCTCCGGGACAGACGGCAGAGACCCAGTACTTC CASAPGQTAETQYF TRBJ2-5 many TRBD1 TRBV25-1
TGTGCCAGCAGTCCCTCATGGGGAGAGGGGGAAAAACTGTTTTTT CASSPSWGEGEKLFF TRBJ1-4 many NA TRBV28
TGCAGTGCCTTAGTGGAGCGGGTGGTTTCAGATACGCAGTATTTT CSALVERVVSDTQYF TRBJ2-3 many NA TRBV20-1
TGCAGTGCTCCATTCATCGGCCGGGACATGCCAGTGATCTTT CSAPFIGRDMPVIF TRBJ1-1 few NA TRBV20-1
TGCGCCAGCAGCCAAGGGTCGGGGAGGAACACTGAAGCTTTCTTT CASSQGSGRNTEAFF TRBJ1-1 NA NA TRBV4-3
TGTGCCAGTAGTATCCCCGGCCTCTACGAGCAGTACTTC CASSIPGLYEQYF TRBJ2-7 few NA TRBV19
TGTGCTAGCAGCTTAGCGGTTGGCCAGGGTCCGGAAGCCGGGGAGCTGTTTTTT CASSLAVGQGPEAGELFF TRBJ2-2 NA NA TRBV7-7
TGTGCCAGCAGCCCTGGGGGTACCCTAGCCAAAAACATTCAGTACTTC CASSPGGTLAKNIQYF TRBJ2-4 many NA TRBV7-3
TGTGCCAGCAGTTTAGCCGGGCTGCCCCAGGGTGACTACGAGCAGTACTTC CASSLAGLPQGDYEQYF TRBJ2-7 NA NA TRBV12-3/TRBV12-4
TGTGCCTGGACTGGACAGACCTATGGCTACACCTTC CAWTGQTYGYTF TRBJ1-2 many NA TRBV30
TGTGCCAGCAGCTTCGGGTCGGCGGAAGCTTTCTTT CASSFGSAEAFF TRBJ1-1 NA NA TRBV5-6
TGTGCCAGCAGCCAACACAGGGGCGGGGGGTACACTGAAGCTTTCTTT CASSQHRGGGYTEAFF TRBJ1-1 many TRBD1 TRBV3-1
TGCGCCAGCAGCTTGGGGACAGGTCTTTGGGAGCAGTACTTC CASSLGTGLWEQYF TRBJ2-7 many TRBD1 TRBV5-1
TGTGCCAGCAGGCGTAGCGGACAAGAGACCCAGTACTTC CASRRSGQETQYF TRBJ2-5 many NA TRBV28
TGCGCCAGCCGCCGGGGGGTGGAGGTCAATCAGCCCCAGCATTTT CASRRGVEVNQPQHF TRBJ1-5 NA NA TRBV4-1
TGCGCCAGCAGCTTGGCGTTGGAGACCCAGTACTTC CASSLALETQYF TRBJ2-5 many NA TRBV5-1
TGTGCCAGCAGCGCCACAGGACGGCAGGGGGGCTATGGCTACACCTTC CASSATGRQGGYGYTF TRBJ1-2 many TRBD1 TRBV9
TGTGCCAGCTCCTATCACCCCCTCTCCTACAATGAGCAGTTCTTC CASSYHPLSYNEQFF TRBJ2-1 many NA TRBV7-9
TGTGCCAGCAGTGTTTCCGGGGAGAATGAAAAACTGTTTTTT CASSVSGENEKLFF TRBJ1-4 many NA TRBV6-1
TGTGCCAGCAGTTACGAGACAGGGATAGCCAAAAACATTCAGTACTTC CASSYETGIAKNIQYF TRBJ2-4 many TRBD1 TRBV6-5
TGTGCCAGCAGTTTTTGGGGGCACAGTTCACCCCTCCACTTT CASSFWGHSSPLHF TRBJ1-6 many NA TRBV12-3/TRBV12-4
TGCGCCAGCAGCCAGGGGGGACAAGGACCGGGCGGGGCGGCTTTCTTT CASSQGGQGPGGAAFF TRBJ1-1 NA NA TRBV4-3
TGTGCCAGCACCCCGTCACAGGGGTACACCGGGGAGCTGTTTTTT CASTPSQGYTGELFF TRBJ2-2 few TRBD1 TRBV6-1